Sequencing of this T cell receptor beta chain was carried out in a study of T-cell reconstitution after alpha-beta-depleted transplantation in children. Study-level findings and limits: Newly generated T cells supplied most T-cell counts and diversity one year post-transplant.

Unique molecular identifiers were used to barcode this TCRbeta library. Via MiXCR, TCRdb re-called the PCR reads, giving one row per CDR3 protein. The sample lists about 290,000 distinct CDR3 sequences, about 7.3% occurring once. This clonotype was counted many times. Its matching antigen is unknown. The junction had 5 bases not matched to a gene; V was cut back by 0 bases and J by 2 bases. The CDR3 consists of 17 residues. The V gene's germline CDR1 is LGHNA and CDR2 YNFKEQ. The receptor was isolated from a female patient aged 2 to 10 who had a stem cell transplant for Fanconi anemia, so the T cells may come from the graft donor. The V and J genes are TRBV4-2 and TRBJ2-7; 12 bases are a match to TRBD2. Source: peripheral blood, taken 360 days after TCRalphabeta/CD19-depleted stem cell transplant. CDR3 sequence reads: CASSQDSRLAGAYEQYF. CDR3 nucleotide sequence: TGTGCCAGCAGCCAAGATTCCCGACTAGCGGGGGCCTACGAGCAGTACTTC.